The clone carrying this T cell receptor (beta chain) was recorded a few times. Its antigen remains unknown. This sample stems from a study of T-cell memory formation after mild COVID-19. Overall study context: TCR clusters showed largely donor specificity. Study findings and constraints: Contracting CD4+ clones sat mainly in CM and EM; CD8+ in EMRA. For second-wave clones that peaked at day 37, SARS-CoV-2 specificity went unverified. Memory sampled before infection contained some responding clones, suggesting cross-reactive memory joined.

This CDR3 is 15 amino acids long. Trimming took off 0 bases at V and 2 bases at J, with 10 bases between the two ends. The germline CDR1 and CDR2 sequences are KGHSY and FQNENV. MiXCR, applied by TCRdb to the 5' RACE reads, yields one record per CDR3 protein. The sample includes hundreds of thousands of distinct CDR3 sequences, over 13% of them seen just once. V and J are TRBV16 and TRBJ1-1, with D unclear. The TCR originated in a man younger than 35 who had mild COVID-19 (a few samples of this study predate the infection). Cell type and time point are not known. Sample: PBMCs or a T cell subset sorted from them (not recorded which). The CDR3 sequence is CASSQSGRLNTEAFF. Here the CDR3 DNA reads TGTGCCAGCAGCCAATCGGGCAGGCTAAACACTGAAGCTTTCTTT.